The 30 T cell receptor beta chains given below trace back to one sample, sequenced in a study of blood T cell repertoires in COVID-19. Assay used: immunoSEQ multiplex PCR; TCRdb lists only in-frame clones, some missing. The sample contains approximately 360,000 clones, nearly 90% of which appear only once. The sequenced material came from peripheral blood. The receptors derive from a young man with active or convalescent COVID-19.

The chain combines TRBV28 with TRBJ2-3, with D perhaps TRBD2 (5 bases). Germline assignment: CDR1 MDHEN and CDR2 SYDVKM. Deletions cut 5 bases from V and 0 bases from J, with 15 bases between. This CDR3 spans 16 amino acids. The CDR3 loop reads CASSTASRSSTDTQYF. CDR3 in DNA: TGTGCCAGCAGTACCGCTAGCAGATCTAGCACAGATACGCAGTATTTT.

The genes are TRBV5-1 and TRBJ2-1; 14 positions match TRBD2. The CDR3 contains 15 residues. CDR1 and CDR2 from the germline V gene are SGHRS and YFSETQ. Trimming took 3 bases from V and 9 from J; bases not matched to a gene: 5. The DNA for the CDR3 is TGCGCCAGCAGCTGGACTAGCGGGGGGCCGGGTGAGCAGTTCTTC. Protein sequence: CASSWTSGGPGEQFF.

The V gene is TRBV19, the J gene TRBJ1-4; D unresolved. Per the germline V gene, CDR1 is LNHDA and CDR2 is SQIVND (reference sequence). V lost 5 bases to trimming and J lost 7 bases, with 14 bases between them. The CDR3 is 14 amino acids. The CDR3: CASSLDFPGEKLFF. DNA for the CDR3: TGTGCCAGTAGTCTGGACTTTCCGGGTGAAAAACTGTTTTTT.

This chain links TRBV9 with TRBJ2-2, with 10 bases aligning to TRBD2. CDR1 and CDR2 from the germline V gene are SGDLS and YYNGEE. The CDR3 is 15 amino acids. The V gene end was trimmed by 3 bases and the J gene end by 5 bases; junction bases not matched to a gene: 4. CDR3 sequence reads: CASSDSGRRTGELFF. Here the CDR3 DNA reads TGTGCCAGCAGCGATAGCGGGAGGAGAACCGGGGAGCTGTTTTTT.

In this sample, this clone turned up a few times. The chain has TRBV7-9 and TRBJ1-6; 7 bases fit TRBD1. With V trimmed by 5 bases and J by 5 bases, 3 bases remained unmatched. Germline assignment: CDR1 SEHNR and CDR2 FQNEAQ (reference sequence). The CDR3 loop spans 14 amino acids. The CDR3 nucleotides are TGTGCCAGCAGCCTGGGACAGAATAATTCACCCCTCCACTTT. As protein: CASSLGQNNSPLHF.

The J gene is TRBJ2-2, the V gene TRBV6-5; the match to TRBD2 covers 7 bases. V dropped 4 bases and J dropped 2; count of bases not matched to a gene: 7. CDR1 is MNHEY and CDR2 is SVGAGI in the germline V gene. The CDR3 covers 16 residues. Here the CDR3 DNA reads TGTGCCAGCAGTTCCGGGCGACTAGCCAACACCGGGGAGCTGTTTTTT. This translates into CASSSGRLANTGELFF.

This clone was detected once. Relative to the germline gene, one junction end is altered; a read error may explain this. DNA for the CDR3: TGTGCCAGCAGCCCCCCAGACTCTGGGGCCAACGTGCTGACTTTC. Protein: CASSPPDSGANVLTF. The genes are TRBV7-2 and TRBJ2-6, with D tentatively TRBD1 (5 bases). Per germline, CDR1 SGHTA and CDR2 FQGNSA. The CDR3 spans 15 residues.

The rearrangement uses TRBV24-1 and TRBJ2-3; D perhaps matches TRBD2 (6 bases). The CDR3 runs to 13 residues. V was cut by 5 bases and J by 6 bases, with 11 bases left in between. Looked up from germline, CDR1 is KGHDR and CDR2 is SFDVKD. The CDR3 DNA sequence: TGTGCCACCAGTGGGAGGGCTTGGGATACGCAGTATTTT. It codes for CATSGRAWDTQYF.

The chain employs TRBV29-1 and TRBJ1-2; 9 bases match TRBD1. The CDR3 is made up of 15 amino acids. Germline lookup yields CDR1 SQVTM and CDR2 ANQGSEA. Trimming cost V 6 bases and J 2 bases; bases outside gene matches: 10. CDR3 residues: CSVITDRGLNYGYTF. The CDR3 nucleotides are TGCAGCGTCATTACGGACAGGGGACTCAACTATGGCTACACCTTC.

This sequence joins TRBV28 and TRBJ1-5; D remains unclear. From germline, CDR1 is MDHEN and CDR2 SYDVKM. This CDR3 contains 13 residues. V gave up 6 bases and J gave up 5 bases, with 11 bases separating them. The CDR3, as DNA: TGTGCCAGCAGAGTATCGGGGTATCAGCCCCAGCATTTT. Residues: CASRVSGYQPQHF.

In this sample, this clone turned up once. V and J are TRBV28 and TRBJ1-3; 7 nucleotides align to TRBD1. In germline, CDR1 is MDHEN, CDR2 SYDVKM. The trim removed 7 bases at V and 1 base at J, leaving 4 bases unmatched. CDR3 size: 14 residues. The CDR3 DNA follows: TGTGCCAGCACCCTGACAGGGTCTGGAAACACCATATATTTT. Protein product: CASTLTGSGNTIYF.

The CDR3 spells CASSQEPGGGNTIYF. CDR3 DNA: TGCGCCAGCAGCCAAGAACCAGGGGGAGGAAACACCATATATTTT. V usage is TRBV4-3 and J usage is TRBJ1-3; 7 nucleotides align to TRBD1. The CDR3 sequence is 15 residues long. The ends lost 0 bases at V and 4 bases at J; junction bases unmatched: 3. The germline CDR1 and CDR2 sequences are LGHNA and YSLEER.

This chain connects TRBV3-1 (or the pseudogene TRBV3-2) to TRBJ1-6, with a tentative D call TRBD1 (6 bases). Germline CDR1 reads LGHDT; CDR2 reads YNNKEL (reference sequence). The V end was cut by 3 bases, the J end by 9 bases, with 15 bases between. The CDR3 totals 15 residues. This CDR3 is CASSHGPNRASPLHF. The CDR3, as DNA: TGTGCCAGCAGCCATGGACCCAACAGGGCTTCACCCCTCCACTTT.

The chain links TRBV2 to TRBJ2-5; the D gene is possibly TRBD2 (5 bases). In germline, CDR1 is SNHLY, CDR2 FYNNEI. The V end lost 8 bases, the J end lost 5 bases, and 12 bases lay between the germline ends. This CDR3 has 12 amino acids. CDR3 residues: CASQSTRETQYF. The CDR3 nucleotides read TGTGCCAGCCAGTCCACTAGGGAGACCCAGTACTTC.

The chain is built from TRBV6-5 and TRBJ2-1, with D unresolved. The V end was cut by 0 bases, the J end by 4 bases, with 7 bases between. The germline CDR1 and CDR2 sequences are MNHEY and SVGAGI. There are 14 residues in the CDR3. As DNA, the CDR3 is TGTGCCAGCAGTTACTCGAGAGGTTACAATGAGCAGTTCTTC. Protein: CASSYSRGYNEQFF.

The chain employs TRBV7-3 and TRBJ2-5; maybe TRBD2 (5 bases). The CDR3 runs 13 residues. Germline CDR1 and CDR2: SGHTA and FQGTGA. V was trimmed by 5 bases and J by 6 bases, leaving 13 bases between them. CDR3 residues: CASSASLGKTQYF. DNA of the CDR3: TGTGCCAGCAGCGCCTCACTAGGAAAGACCCAGTACTTC.

This clone has just one count. This chain connects TRBV19 to TRBJ2-1; 13 nucleotides agree with TRBD2. Trimming at V came to 4 bases and at J to 4 bases, leaving 1 base not matched to a gene. This CDR3 is built from 15 residues. Germline V gives CDR1 LNHDA, CDR2 SQIVND (reference sequence). In nucleotides, the CDR3 is TGTGCCAGTAGTAAACTAGCGGGAGGGTACAATGAGCAGTTCTTC. The encoded protein is CASSKLAGGYNEQFF.

The J gene is TRBJ2-3, the V gene TRBV19; 8 positions match TRBD2. Germline lookup yields CDR1 LNHDA and CDR2 SQIVND (reference sequence). CDR3 size: 19 residues. J lost 1 base, V lost 1 base, and 13 bases had no gene match. The CDR3 nucleotides read TGTGCCAGTAGTATAGGCCCTACACGAGCGGGAGCGGGCACAGATACGCAGTATTTT. Translation: CASSIGPTRAGAGTDTQYF.

The rearrangement joins TRBV5-5 to TRBJ1-5; D ambiguous. This CDR3 contains 17 residues. Germline V gene sequence: CDR1 SGHKS, CDR2 YYEKEE (reference sequence). V was shortened by 3 bases and J by 3 bases, with 19 bases between the two germline ends. The CDR3, as DNA: TGTGCCAGCAGCTCAAAGAGGGATGCGTACTACAATCAGCCCCAGCATTTT. The encoded protein is CASSSKRDAYYNQPQHF. Filled out from reference TRBV5-5 and TRBJ1-5, the complete variable domain reads DAGVTQSPTHLIKTRGQQVTLRCSPISGHKSVSWYQQVLGQGPQFIFQYYEKEERGRGNFPDRFSARQFPNYSSELNVNALLLGDSALYLCASSSKRDAYYNQPQHFGDGTRLSIL.

The chain joins TRBV10-1 to TRBJ1-5; TRBD1 agrees at 9 bases. Germline-derived CDR1 and CDR2 are WNHNN and SYGVQD (reference sequence). V lost 2 bases, J lost 12 bases, and 11 bases stayed unmatched. The CDR3 covers 15 residues. CDR3 sequence reads: CASSELGQGSIFQHF. The CDR3 DNA reads TGCGCCAGCAGTGAGCTCGGACAGGGGTCGATCTTCCAGCATTTT.

CDR3 DNA: TGTGCCAGCAGCCCAAGGGGCACCTATAACTATGGCTACACCTTC. It translates to CASSPRGTYNYGYTF. V gene TRBV28 combines with J gene TRBJ1-2, with D perhaps TRBD1 (5 bases). Per the germline V gene, CDR1 is MDHEN and CDR2 is SYDVKM. V was trimmed by 6 bases and J by 1 base, leaving 15 bases between them. CDR3 length: 15 amino acids.

This clone was observed at least ten times. The rearrangement links TRBV28 to TRBJ1-1; D may be TRBD1 (5 bases). CDR3 length equals 16 residues. V gave up 3 bases and J gave up 3 bases, with 17 bases separating them. Germline V gene lookup returns CDR1 MDHEN and CDR2 SYDVKM. CDR3 in amino acids: CASSFREGEPDTEAFF. CDR3 DNA: TGTGCCAGCAGTTTCAGGGAGGGCGAACCGGACACTGAAGCTTTCTTT.

This rearrangement joins TRBV7-8 to TRBJ1-2; no clear D gene. Trimming left V 2 bases short and J 1 base short, with 8 bases between. The CDR3 has 14 amino acids. Germline-derived CDR1 and CDR2 are SGHVS and FQNEAQ. The CDR3 here is CASSLKANNYGYTF. The CDR3 region has the DNA TGTGCCAGCAGCTTAAAAGCGAATAACTATGGCTACACCTTC.

This clone appeared a single time. The V and J genes are TRBV10-1 and TRBJ1-2; D is unresolved. With 0 bases removed from V and 3 bases from J, the gap between germline ends came to 17 bases. The germline gives CDR1 WNHNN, CDR2 SYGVQD (reference sequence). This CDR3 has 17 residues. The CDR3: CASSESTGPREHYGYTF. The CDR3 bases are TGCGCCAGCAGTGAGTCAACCGGGCCCCGGGAGCACTATGGCTACACCTTC.

J is TRBJ1-2 and V is TRBV28; 9 bases map to TRBD1. V lost 5 bases, J lost 6 bases, and 10 bases stayed unmatched. This CDR3 contains 15 residues. The germline V gene encodes CDR1 MDHEN and CDR2 SYDVKM. The CDR3 loop reads CASSLGQGRKNGYTF. In DNA form, the CDR3 reads TGTGCCAGCAGTCTAGGACAGGGGAGAAAAAATGGCTACACCTTC.

This chain uses TRBV6-4 with TRBJ1-3; tentatively, D is TRBD1 (5 bases). Trimming cost V 5 bases and J 2 bases, with 10 bases left between them. The germline CDR1 and CDR2 sequences are MRHNA and SNTAGT. The length of the CDR3 is 14 residues. CDR3 protein: CASSPGFPGNTIYF. Written as DNA, the CDR3 is TGTGCCAGCAGTCCAGGGTTCCCTGGAAACACCATATATTTT.

The V and J genes are TRBV2 and TRBJ2-3; D is unclear. The germline CDR1 and CDR2 sequences are SNHLY and FYNNEI. The CDR3 is 13 residues long. V lost 6 bases and J 1 base, leaving 8 bases between the germline ends. The CDR3 loop reads CASSLQGTDTQYF. CDR3 bases: TGTGCCAGCAGCCTCCAGGGCACAGATACGCAGTATTTT.

V usage is TRBV12-3 or TRBV12-4 and J usage is TRBJ2-1; no clear D. V lost 6 bases, J lost 4 bases, and 10 bases lay in between. The CDR3 loop spans 13 amino acids. CDR3 sequence (DNA): TGTGCCAGCAGGCCTAAAATGTACAATGAGCAGTTCTTC. Amino acids: CASRPKMYNEQFF.

This chain uses TRBV27 with TRBJ2-1; 12 bases align to TRBD2. Germline V gene sequence: CDR1 MNHEY, CDR2 SMNVEV (reference sequence). The J segment lost 12 bases and the V segment lost 5 bases, leaving 8 bases of the junction unmatched. CDR3 size: 14 residues. The chain's CDR3 is CASSPGTSGYGQFF. For the CDR3, the DNA is TGTGCCAGCAGTCCCGGGACTAGCGGGTACGGGCAGTTCTTC.

V usage is TRBV10-3 and J usage is TRBJ2-1; TRBD1 matches 11 bases. The CDR3 is 15 residues long. Germline V gene sequence: CDR1 ENHRY, CDR2 SYGVKD. With 4 bases clipped from V and 7 bases from J, the junction kept 6 bases outside the gene matches. The CDR3 sequence is CAISGWTGGANEQFF. CDR3 coding DNA: TGTGCCATCAGTGGTTGGACAGGGGGCGCGAATGAGCAGTTCTTC.